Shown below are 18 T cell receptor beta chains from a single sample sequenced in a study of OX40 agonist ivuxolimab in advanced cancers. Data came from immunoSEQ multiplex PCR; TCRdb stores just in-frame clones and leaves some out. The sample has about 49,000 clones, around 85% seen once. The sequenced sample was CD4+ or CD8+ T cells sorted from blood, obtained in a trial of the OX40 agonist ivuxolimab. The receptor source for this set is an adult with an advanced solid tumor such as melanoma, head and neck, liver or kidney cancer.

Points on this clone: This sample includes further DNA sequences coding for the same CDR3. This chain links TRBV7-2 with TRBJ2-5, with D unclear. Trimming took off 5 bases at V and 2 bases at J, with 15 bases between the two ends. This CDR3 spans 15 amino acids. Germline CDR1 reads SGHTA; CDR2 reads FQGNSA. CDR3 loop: CASSPEEWHQETQYF. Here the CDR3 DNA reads TGTGCCAGCAGCCCCGAGGAGTGGCATCAAGAGACCCAGTACTTC.

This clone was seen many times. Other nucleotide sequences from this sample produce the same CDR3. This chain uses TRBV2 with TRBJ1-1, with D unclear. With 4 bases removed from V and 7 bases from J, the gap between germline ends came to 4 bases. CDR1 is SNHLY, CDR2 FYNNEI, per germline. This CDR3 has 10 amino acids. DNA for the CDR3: TGTGCCAGCAGTGTCGGTGAAGCTTTCTTT. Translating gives CASSVGEAFF. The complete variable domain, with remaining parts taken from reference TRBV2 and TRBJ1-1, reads EPEVTQTPSHQVTQMGQEVILRCVPISNHLYFYWYRQILGQKVEFLVSFYNNEISEKSEIFDDQFSVERPDGSNFTLKIRSTKLEDSAMYFCASSVGEAFFGQGTRLTVV.

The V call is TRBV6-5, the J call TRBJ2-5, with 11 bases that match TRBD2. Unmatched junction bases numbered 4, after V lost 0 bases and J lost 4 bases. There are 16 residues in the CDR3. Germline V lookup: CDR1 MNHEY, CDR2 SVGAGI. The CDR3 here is CASSYSHLAGGETQYF. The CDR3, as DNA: TGTGCCAGCAGTTACTCGCACCTAGCGGGGGGAGAGACCCAGTACTTC.

CDR3 DNA: TGTGCCAGCAGTCAATATAGCGGGGGGCCGGCCGGGGAGCTGTTTTTT. It specifies CASSQYSGGPAGELFF. The genes are TRBV2 and TRBJ2-2; 10 bases agree with TRBD2. The CDR3 is 16 residues long. CDR1 is SNHLY and CDR2 is FYNNEI in the germline V gene. V shed 5 bases and J 6 bases; nucleotides not matched to a gene: 9.

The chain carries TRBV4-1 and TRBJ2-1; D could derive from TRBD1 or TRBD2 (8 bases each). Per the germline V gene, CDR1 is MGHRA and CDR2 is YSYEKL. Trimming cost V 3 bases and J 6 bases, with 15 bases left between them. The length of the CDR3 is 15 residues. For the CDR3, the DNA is TGCGCCAGCAGCCAGGACAGGGCGGGGGGCAATGAGCAGTTCTTC. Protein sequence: CASSQDRAGGNEQFF.

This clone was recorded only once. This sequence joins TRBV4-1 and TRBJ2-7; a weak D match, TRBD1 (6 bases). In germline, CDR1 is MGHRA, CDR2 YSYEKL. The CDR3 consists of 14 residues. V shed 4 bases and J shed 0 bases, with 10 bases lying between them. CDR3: CASSRTGPSYEQYF. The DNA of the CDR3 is TGCGCCAGCAGCCGCACAGGGCCCTCCTACGAGCAGTACTTC.

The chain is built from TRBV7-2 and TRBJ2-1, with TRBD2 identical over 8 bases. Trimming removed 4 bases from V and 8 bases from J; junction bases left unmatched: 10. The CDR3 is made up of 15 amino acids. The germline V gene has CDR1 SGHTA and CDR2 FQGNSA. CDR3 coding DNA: TGTGCCAGCAGCTACCAGCGGGGGCCCTTCGATGAGCAGTTCTTC. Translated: CASSYQRGPFDEQFF.

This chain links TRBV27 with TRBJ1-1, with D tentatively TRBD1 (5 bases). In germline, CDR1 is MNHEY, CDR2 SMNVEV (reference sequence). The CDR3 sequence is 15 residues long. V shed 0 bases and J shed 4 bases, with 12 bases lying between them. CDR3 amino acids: CASSLSIVGTTEAFF. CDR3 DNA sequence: TGTGCCAGCAGTTTATCGATCGTGGGGACCACTGAAGCTTTCTTT.

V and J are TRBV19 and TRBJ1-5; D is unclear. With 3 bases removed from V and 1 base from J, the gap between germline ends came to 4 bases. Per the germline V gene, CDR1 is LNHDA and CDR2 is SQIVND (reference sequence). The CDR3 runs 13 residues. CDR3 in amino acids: CASSMSSNQPQHF. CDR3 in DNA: TGTGCCAGTAGTATGAGCAGCAATCAGCCCCAGCATTTT.

The CDR3 region is CASSLSFRVEDTQYF. CDR3 DNA: TGTGCCAGCAGCTTATCTTTCAGGGTTGAAGATACGCAGTATTTT. The chain combines TRBV7-2 with TRBJ2-3, with D perhaps matching TRBD1 (5 bases). Germline V gene data show CDR1 as SGHTA and CDR2 as FQGNSA. The length of the CDR3 is 15 residues. The germline V and J ends were trimmed by 2 bases and 5 bases, with 14 bases remaining between them.

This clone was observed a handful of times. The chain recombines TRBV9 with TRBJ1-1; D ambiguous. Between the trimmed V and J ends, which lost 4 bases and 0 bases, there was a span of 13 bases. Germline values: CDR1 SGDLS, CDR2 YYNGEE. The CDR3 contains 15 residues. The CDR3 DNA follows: TGTGCCAGCAGCCGGAGGGCGAGTTTGAACACTGAAGCTTTCTTT. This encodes CASSRRASLNTEAFF.

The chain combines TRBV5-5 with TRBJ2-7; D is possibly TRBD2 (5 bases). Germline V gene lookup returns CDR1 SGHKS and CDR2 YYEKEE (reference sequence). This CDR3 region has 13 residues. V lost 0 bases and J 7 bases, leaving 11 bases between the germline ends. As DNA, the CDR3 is TGTGCCAGCAGCTTGGGCCCTACGGGAGAGCAGTACTTC. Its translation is CASSLGPTGEQYF. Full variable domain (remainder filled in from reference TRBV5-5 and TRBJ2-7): DAGVTQSPTHLIKTRGQQVTLRCSPISGHKSVSWYQQVLGQGPQFIFQYYEKEERGRGNFPDRFSARQFPNYSSELNVNALLLGDSALYLCASSLGPTGEQYFGPGTRLTVT.

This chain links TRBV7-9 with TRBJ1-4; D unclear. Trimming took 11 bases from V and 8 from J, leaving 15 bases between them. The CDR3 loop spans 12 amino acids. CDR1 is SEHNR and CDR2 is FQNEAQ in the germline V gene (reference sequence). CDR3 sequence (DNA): TGTGCCGGCATGGGTTTACGGGAAAAACTGTTTTTT. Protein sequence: CAGMGLREKLFF.

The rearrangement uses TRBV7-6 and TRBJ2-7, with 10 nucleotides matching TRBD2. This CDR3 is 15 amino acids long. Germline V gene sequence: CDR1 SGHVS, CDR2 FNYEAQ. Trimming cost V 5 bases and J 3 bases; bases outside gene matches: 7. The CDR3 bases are TGTGCCAGCAGCCCGGGACTAGCGAGCGTCTACGAGCAGTACTTC. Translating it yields CASSPGLASVYEQYF. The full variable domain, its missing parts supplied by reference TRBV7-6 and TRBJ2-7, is GAGVSQSPRYKVTKRGQDVALRCDPISGHVSLYWYRQALGQGPEFLTYFNYEAQQDKSGLPNDRFSAERPEGSISTLTIQRTEQRDSAMYRCASSPGLASVYEQYFGPGTRLTVT.

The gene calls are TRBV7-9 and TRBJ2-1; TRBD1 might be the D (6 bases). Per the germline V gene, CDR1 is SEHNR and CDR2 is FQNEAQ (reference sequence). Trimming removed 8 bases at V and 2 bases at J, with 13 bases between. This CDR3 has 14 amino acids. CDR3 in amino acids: CASRSGTPYNEQFF. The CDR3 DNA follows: TGTGCCAGCCGTTCCGGGACACCCTACAATGAGCAGTTCTTC.

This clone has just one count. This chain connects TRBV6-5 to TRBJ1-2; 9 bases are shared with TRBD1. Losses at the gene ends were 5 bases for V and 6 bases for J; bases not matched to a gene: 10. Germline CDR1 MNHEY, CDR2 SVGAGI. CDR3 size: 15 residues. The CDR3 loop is CASSPGQGAWHGYTF. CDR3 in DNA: TGTGCCAGCAGTCCGGGACAGGGCGCCTGGCATGGCTACACCTTC.

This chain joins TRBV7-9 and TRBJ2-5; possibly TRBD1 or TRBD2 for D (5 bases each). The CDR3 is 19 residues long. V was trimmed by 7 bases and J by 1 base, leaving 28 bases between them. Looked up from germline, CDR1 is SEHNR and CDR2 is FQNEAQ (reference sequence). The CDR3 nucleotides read TGTGCCAGCACCTTCGGGGAACTATTTACGGGACCATTCCAAGAGACCCAGTACTTC. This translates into CASTFGELFTGPFQETQYF.

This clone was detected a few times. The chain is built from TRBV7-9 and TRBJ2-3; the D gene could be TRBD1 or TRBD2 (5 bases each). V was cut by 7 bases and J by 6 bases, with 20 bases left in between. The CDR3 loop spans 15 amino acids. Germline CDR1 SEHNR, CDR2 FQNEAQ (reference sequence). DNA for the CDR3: TGTGCCAGCACCCACCCGGGACGTTTGATGGATACGCAGTATTTT. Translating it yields CASTHPGRLMDTQYF. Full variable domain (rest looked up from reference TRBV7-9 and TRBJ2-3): DTGVSQNPRHKITKRGQNVTFRCDPISEHNRLYWYRQTLGQGPEFLTYFQNEAQLEKSRLLSDRFSAERPKGSFSTLEIQRTEQGDSAMYLCASTHPGRLMDTQYFGPGTRLTVL.